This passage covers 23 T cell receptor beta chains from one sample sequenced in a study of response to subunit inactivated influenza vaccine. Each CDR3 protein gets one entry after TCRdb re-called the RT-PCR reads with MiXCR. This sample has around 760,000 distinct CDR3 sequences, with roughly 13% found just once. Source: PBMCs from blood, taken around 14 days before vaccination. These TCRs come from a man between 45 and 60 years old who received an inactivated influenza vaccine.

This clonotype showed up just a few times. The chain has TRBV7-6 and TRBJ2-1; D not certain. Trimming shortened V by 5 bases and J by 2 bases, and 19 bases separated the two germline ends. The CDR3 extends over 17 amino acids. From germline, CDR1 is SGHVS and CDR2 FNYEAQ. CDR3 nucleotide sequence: TGTGCCAGCAGCACGGCGACGGCCCCCCGTACCTACAATGAGCAGTTCTTC. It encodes CASSTATAPRTYNEQFF.

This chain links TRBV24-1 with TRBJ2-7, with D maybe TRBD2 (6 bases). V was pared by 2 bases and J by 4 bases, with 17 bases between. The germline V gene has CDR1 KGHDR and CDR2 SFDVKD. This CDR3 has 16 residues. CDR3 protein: CATSDSRAGIRYEQYF. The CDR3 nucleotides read TGTGCCACCAGTGATTCTAGGGCGGGAATCAGATACGAGCAGTACTTC.

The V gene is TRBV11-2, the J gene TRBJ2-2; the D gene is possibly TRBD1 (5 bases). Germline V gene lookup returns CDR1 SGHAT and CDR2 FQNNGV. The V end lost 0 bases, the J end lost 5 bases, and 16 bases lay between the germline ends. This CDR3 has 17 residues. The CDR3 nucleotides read TGTGCCAGCAGCTTAGAACCCTCCAGGGCAGTTACCGGGGAGCTGTTTTTT. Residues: CASSLEPSRAVTGELFF.

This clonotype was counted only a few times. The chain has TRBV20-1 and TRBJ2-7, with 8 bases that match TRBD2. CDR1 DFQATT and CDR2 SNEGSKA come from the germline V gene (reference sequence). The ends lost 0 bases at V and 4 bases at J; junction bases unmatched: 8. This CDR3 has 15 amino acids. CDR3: CSARDPTGGPYEQYF. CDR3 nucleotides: TGCAGTGCTAGAGATCCAACGGGAGGGCCGTACGAGCAGTACTTC.

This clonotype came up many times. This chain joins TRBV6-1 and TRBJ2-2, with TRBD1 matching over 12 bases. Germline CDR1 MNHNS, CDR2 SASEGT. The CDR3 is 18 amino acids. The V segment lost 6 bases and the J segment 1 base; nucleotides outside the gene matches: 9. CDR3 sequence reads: CASRPGTGGAGNTGELFF. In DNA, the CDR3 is TGTGCCAGCAGACCCGGGACAGGGGGCGCGGGGAACACCGGGGAGCTGTTTTTT.

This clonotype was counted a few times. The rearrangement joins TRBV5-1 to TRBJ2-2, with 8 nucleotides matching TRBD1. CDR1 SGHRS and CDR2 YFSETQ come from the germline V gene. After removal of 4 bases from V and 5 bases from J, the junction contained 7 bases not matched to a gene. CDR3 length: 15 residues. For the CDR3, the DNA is TGCGCCAGCAGCATCGACAGGGGTGGGACCGGGGAGCTGTTTTTT. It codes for CASSIDRGGTGELFF. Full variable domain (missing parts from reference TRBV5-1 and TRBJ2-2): KAGVTQTPRYLIKTRGQQVTLSCSPISGHRSVSWYQQTPGQGLQFLFEYFSETQRNKGNFPGRFSGRQFSNSRSEMNVSTLELGDSALYLCASSIDRGGTGELFFGEGSRLTVL.

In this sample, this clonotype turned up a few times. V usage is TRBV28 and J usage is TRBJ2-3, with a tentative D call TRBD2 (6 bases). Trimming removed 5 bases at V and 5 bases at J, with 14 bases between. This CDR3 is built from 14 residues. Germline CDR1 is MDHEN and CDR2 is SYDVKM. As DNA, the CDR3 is TGTGCCAGCAGTCTCCGACTAGACGAAGATACGCAGTATTTT. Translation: CASSLRLDEDTQYF.

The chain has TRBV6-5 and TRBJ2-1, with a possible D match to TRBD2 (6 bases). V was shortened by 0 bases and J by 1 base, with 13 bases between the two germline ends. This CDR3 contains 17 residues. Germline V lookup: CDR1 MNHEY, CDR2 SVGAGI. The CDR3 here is CASSYSISSVSYNEQFF. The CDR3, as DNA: TGTGCCAGCAGTTACTCGATATCTAGCGTTTCCTACAATGAGCAGTTCTTC.

The CDR3 nucleotides read TGTGCCAGCAGCCAAGTGAGTCAGCAGAGCACCTTC. Its protein is CASSQVSQQSTF. The chain links TRBV3-1 to TRBJ1-2, with unresolved D. Germline V gene lookup returns CDR1 LGHDT and CDR2 YNNKEL (reference sequence). V shed 1 base and J shed 13 bases, with 13 bases lying between them. The CDR3 covers 12 residues.

As DNA, the CDR3 is TGTGCCAGCGTGGCTCCCGGGACAGATACGCAGTATTTT. Its translation: CASVAPGTDTQYF. This rearrangement joins TRBV6-1 to TRBJ2-3, with D uncertain. V was shortened by 8 bases and J by 3 bases, with 12 bases between the two germline ends. In germline, CDR1 is MNHNS, CDR2 SASEGT. The CDR3 sequence is 13 residues long.

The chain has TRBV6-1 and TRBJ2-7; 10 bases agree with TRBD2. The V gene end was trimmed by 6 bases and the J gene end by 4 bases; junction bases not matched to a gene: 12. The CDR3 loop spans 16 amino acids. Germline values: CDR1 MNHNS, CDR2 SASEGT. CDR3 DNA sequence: TGTGCCAGCAGCACCCCCGGCACTAGCGGGGCGTACGAGCAGTACTTC. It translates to CASSTPGTSGAYEQYF.

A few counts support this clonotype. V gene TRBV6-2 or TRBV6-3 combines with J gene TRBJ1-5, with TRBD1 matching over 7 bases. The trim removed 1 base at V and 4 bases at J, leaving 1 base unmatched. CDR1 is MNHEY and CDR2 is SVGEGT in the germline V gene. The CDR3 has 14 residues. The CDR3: CASSYWTGNQPQHF. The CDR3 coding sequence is TGTGCCAGCAGTTACTGGACAGGTAATCAGCCCCAGCATTTT.

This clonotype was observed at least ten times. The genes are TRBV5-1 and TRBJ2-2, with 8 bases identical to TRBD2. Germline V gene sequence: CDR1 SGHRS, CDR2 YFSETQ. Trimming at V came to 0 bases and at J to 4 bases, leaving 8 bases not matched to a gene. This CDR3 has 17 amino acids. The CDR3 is CASSLGPRTSFTGELFF. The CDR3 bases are TGCGCCAGCAGCTTGGGGCCAAGGACTAGCTTCACCGGGGAGCTGTTTTTT. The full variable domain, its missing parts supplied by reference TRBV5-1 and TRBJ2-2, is KAGVTQTPRYLIKTRGQQVTLSCSPISGHRSVSWYQQTPGQGLQFLFEYFSETQRNKGNFPGRFSGRQFSNSRSEMNVSTLELGDSALYLCASSLGPRTSFTGELFFGEGSRLTVL.

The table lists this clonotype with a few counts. The CDR3, as DNA: TGTGCCAGCAGCTCGGCGGAGCGGGGGATCACCTACGAGCAGTACTTC. Amino acids: CASSSAERGITYEQYF. This chain connects TRBV7-9 to TRBJ2-7, with 8 bases aligning to TRBD2. Germline-derived CDR1 and CDR2 are SEHNR and FQNEAQ (reference sequence). The length of the CDR3 is 16 residues. The V segment lost 4 bases and the J segment 2 bases; nucleotides outside the gene matches: 10.

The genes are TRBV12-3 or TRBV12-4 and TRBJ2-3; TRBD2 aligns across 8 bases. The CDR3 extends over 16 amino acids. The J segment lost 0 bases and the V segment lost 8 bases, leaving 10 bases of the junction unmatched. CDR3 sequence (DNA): TGTGCCAGCCAAAGCGGGGGTAGACTTAGCACAGATACGCAGTATTTT. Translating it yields CASQSGGRLSTDTQYF.

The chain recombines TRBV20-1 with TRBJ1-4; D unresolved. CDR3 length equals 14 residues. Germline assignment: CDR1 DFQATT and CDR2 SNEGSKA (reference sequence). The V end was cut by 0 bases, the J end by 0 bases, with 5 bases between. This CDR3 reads CSAREGTTNEKLFF. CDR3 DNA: TGCAGTGCTAGAGAGGGGACAACTAATGAAAAACTGTTTTTT.

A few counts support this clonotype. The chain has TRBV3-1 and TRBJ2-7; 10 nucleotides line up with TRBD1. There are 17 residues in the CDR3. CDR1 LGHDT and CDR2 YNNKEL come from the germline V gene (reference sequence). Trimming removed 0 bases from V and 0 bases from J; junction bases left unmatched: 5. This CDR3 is CASSQEGQGTHSYEQYF. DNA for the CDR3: TGTGCCAGCAGCCAAGAGGGACAGGGGACGCACTCCTACGAGCAGTACTTC.

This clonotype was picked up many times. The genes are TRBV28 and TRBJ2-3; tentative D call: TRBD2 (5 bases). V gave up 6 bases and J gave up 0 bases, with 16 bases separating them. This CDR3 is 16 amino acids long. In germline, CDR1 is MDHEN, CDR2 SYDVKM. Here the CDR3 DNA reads TGTGCCAGCAGAGACCATTGGGGAGACAGCACAGATACGCAGTATTTT. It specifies CASRDHWGDSTDTQYF.

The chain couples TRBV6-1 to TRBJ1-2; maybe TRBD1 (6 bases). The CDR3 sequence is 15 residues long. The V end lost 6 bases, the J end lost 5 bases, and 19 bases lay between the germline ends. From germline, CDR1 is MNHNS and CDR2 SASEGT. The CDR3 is CASRHGPQGQYGYTF. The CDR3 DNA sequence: TGTGCCAGCAGACACGGCCCACAGGGCCAGTATGGCTACACCTTC.

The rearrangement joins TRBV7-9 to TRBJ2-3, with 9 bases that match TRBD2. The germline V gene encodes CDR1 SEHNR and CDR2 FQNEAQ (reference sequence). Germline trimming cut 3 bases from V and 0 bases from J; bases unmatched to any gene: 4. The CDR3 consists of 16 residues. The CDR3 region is CASSFPSGDSTDTQYF. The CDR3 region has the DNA TGTGCCAGCAGCTTTCCTAGCGGGGATAGCACAGATACGCAGTATTTT.

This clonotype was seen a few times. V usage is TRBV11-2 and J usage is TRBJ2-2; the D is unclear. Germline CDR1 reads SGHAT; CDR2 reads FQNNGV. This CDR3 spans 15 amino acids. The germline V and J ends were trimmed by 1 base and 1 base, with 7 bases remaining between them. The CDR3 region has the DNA TGTGCCAGCAGCTTAGGCCCCAGGAACACCGGGGAGCTGTTTTTT. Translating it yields CASSLGPRNTGELFF. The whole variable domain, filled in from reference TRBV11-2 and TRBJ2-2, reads EAGVAQSPRYKIIEKRQSVAFWCNPISGHATLYWYQQILGQGPKLLIQFQNNGVVDDSQLPKDRFSAERLKGVDSTLKIQPAKLEDSAVYLCASSLGPRNTGELFFGEGSRLTVL.

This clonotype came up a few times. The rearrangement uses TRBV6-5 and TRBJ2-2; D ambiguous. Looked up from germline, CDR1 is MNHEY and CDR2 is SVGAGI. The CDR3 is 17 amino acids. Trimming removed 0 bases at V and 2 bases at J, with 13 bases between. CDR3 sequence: CASSYSPRHFNTGELFF. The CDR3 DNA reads TGTGCCAGCAGTTACTCCCCGAGACACTTTAACACCGGGGAGCTGTTTTTT.

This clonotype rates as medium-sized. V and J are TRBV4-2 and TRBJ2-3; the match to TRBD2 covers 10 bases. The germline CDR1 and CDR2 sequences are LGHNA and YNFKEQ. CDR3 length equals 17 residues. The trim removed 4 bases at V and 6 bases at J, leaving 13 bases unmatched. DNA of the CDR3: TGTGCCAGCAGCCGCCCCCCCAGCGGGAGGGCCAGGGATACGCAGTATTTT. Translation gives CASSRPPSGRARDTQYF.